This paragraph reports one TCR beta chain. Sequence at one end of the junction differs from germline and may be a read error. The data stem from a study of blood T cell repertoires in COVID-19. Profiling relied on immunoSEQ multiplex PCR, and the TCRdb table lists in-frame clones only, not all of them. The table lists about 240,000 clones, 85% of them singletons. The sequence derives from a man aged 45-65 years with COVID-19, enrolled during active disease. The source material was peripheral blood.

The CDR3 DNA reads as TGTGCTAGCAGCCTTACAGGGGCGGCCGGGGAGCTGTTTTTT. Translation gives CASSLTGAAGELFF. V usage is TRBV7-7 and J usage is TRBJ2-2; 7 bases fit TRBD1. Germline V gene lookup returns CDR1 SSHAT and CDR2 FNYEAQ (reference sequence). The length of the CDR3 is 14 residues.